Sequencing of this T cell receptor beta chain was carried out in a study of Graves' ophthalmopathy and Graves' hyperthyroidism. RNA transcripts served as template for amplifying TCR beta CDR3 sequences. RT-PCR in the first round used HTBI primers; a second-round multiplex PCR followed. TCRdb called the multiplex PCR reads again in MiXCR, with one record for every CDR3 protein. This sample yields about 390,000 distinct CDR3 sequences, of which 15% to 19% are seen a single time; about 7% belongs to the top ten. A diagnosis was made from clinical symptoms together with serum thyroxine, TRAb, thyroid ultrasound and orbital computed tomography. PBMCs stemmed from approximately 10 ml of fresh peripheral blood. Study-level points and caveats: Blood also held most thyroid clonotypes expanded above 0.001 frequency. For separating ophthalmopathy from stable hyperthyroidism, a 13-signature model gave over 85% sensitivity and roughly 78% specificity.

Germline values: CDR1 LGHDT, CDR2 YNNKEL (reference sequence). V shed 5 bases, J shed 2 bases, and the junction held 6 bases outside the gene matches. This CDR3 has 17 amino acids. Comments on this clonotype: The antigen is not known.

The source of this sequence is a woman younger than 35 with stable Graves' hyperthyroidism. The chain has TRBV3-1 and TRBJ2-5; 15 bases fit TRBD2. Sequencing input: peripheral blood. For the CDR3, the DNA is TGTGCCAGCAGCGGGACTAGCGGGGGGATGAGTCAAGAGACCCAGTACTTC. This sequence encodes CASSGTSGGMSQETQYF.